Below are 2 T cell receptor beta chains sequenced from a single sample in a study of response to subunit inactivated influenza vaccine. Each CDR3 protein is one row after TCRdb ran MiXCR on the RT-PCR reads. Of approximately 700,000 distinct CDR3 sequences listed, over 11% are singletons. This material consisted of PBMCs from blood, taken 14 days before vaccination. These receptors were obtained from a man aged 45 to 65 who received an inactivated influenza vaccine.

This clonotype occurred a few times. The V call is TRBV12-3 or TRBV12-4, the J call TRBJ2-7; 8 nucleotides match TRBD1. V gave up 2 bases and J gave up 5 bases; unmatched junction bases: 8. The CDR3 sequence is 15 residues long. As DNA, the CDR3 is TGTGCCAGCAGTTTACCCCATCAGGGGGCAGACGAGCAGTACTTC. This translates into CASSLPHQGADEQYF.

The V and J genes are TRBV6-5 and TRBJ1-6; TRBD1 aligns across 8 bases. The CDR3 loop spans 18 amino acids. Trimming at V came to 3 bases and at J to 0 bases, leaving 7 bases not matched to a gene. Germline lookup yields CDR1 MNHEY and CDR2 SVGAGI. CDR3: CASSYTGTGSSYNSPLHF. The DNA for the CDR3 is TGTGCCAGCAGTTATACCGGGACAGGTAGCTCCTATAATTCACCCCTCCACTTT.